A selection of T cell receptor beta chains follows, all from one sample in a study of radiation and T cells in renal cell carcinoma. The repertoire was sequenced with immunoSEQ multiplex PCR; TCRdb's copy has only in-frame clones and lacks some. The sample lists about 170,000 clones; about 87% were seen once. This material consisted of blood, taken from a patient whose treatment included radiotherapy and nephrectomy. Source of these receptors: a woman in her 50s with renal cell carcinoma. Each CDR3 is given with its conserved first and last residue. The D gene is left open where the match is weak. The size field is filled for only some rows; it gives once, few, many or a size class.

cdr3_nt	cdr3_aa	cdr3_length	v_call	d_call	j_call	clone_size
TGTGCCAGCAGCGACGACAGGGACTCTTGGCAGTTCTTC	CASSDDRDSWQFF	13	TRBV6-4	-	TRBJ2-1	once
TGTGCCACTTCTAACTATGGCTACACCTTC	CATSNYGYTF	10	TRBV7-9	-	TRBJ1-2	-
TGTGCCACCAGCACAGGGGGCGATTTAAATGAGCAGTTCTTC	CATSTGGDLNEQFF	14	TRBV15	TRBD1	TRBJ2-1	-
TGTGCCAGCAGCTTGCGGACAGGGAACACCGGGGAGCTGTTTTTT	CASSLRTGNTGELFF	15	TRBV5-5	TRBD1	TRBJ2-2	once
TGTGCCAGCAGCCGGTTCCCGACAGGGGTAGCCTCCTACAATGAGCAGTTCTTC	CASSRFPTGVASYNEQFF	18	TRBV2	TRBD1	TRBJ2-1	-
TGTGCCAGCAGCCCCCGGGAGTCTCGGAATGAGCAGTTCTTC	CASSPRESRNEQFF	14	TRBV7-2	-	TRBJ2-1	-
TGTGCCACCTCGCTGGGGGGGGCAGGGGGCCAAGAGACCCAGTACTTC	CATSLGGAGGQETQYF	16	TRBV19	-	TRBJ2-5	-
TGTGCCAGCAGCCCGCGACAGGGATATGAAGCTTTCTTT	CASSPRQGYEAFF	13	TRBV13	TRBD1	TRBJ1-1	-
TGTGCCAGTAGTATAGATCTCGACAGGCCACCGAGTCAGCCCCAGCATTTT	CASSIDLDRPPSQPQHF	17	TRBV19	-	TRBJ1-5	once
TGTGCCAGCAGTGTGGAGCAGATCTTGAACACTGAAGCTTTCTTT	CASSVEQILNTEAFF	15	TRBV2	-	TRBJ1-1	-
TGCGCCAGCAGGCAAGGAGGGTTCCAAGAGACCCAGTACTTC	CASRQGGFQETQYF	14	TRBV5-1	-	TRBJ2-5	-
TGTGCCAGCAGCTTAGGTACCGGGACAGGCTTTTACGGCTACACCTTC	CASSLGTGTGFYGYTF	16	TRBV7-9	TRBD1	TRBJ1-2	-
TGTGCCAGCAGTGGGAATGAGCAGTACTTC	CASSGNEQYF	10	TRBV6-1	-	TRBJ2-7	-
TGTGCCAGCAGCGTAGTGAGCAGGAACACTGAAGCTTTCTTT	CASSVVSRNTEAFF	14	TRBV9	-	TRBJ1-1	few
TGTGCCAGCAGCACGACCGCTTCTGGAAACACCATATATTTT	CASSTTASGNTIYF	14	TRBV7-9	-	TRBJ1-3	-
TGTGCCTGGAGTGGCGGAGAGACCCAGTACTTC	CAWSGGETQYF	11	TRBV30	-	TRBJ2-5	once
TGCGCCAGCAGCTTCGACGGACTGAACACCGGGGAGCTGTTTTTT	CASSFDGLNTGELFF	15	TRBV5-1	-	TRBJ2-2	-
TGTGCCAGCAGCGTAGGTGGGGAAGAGACCCAGTACTTC	CASSVGGEETQYF	13	TRBV9	-	TRBJ2-5	-
TGCGCCAGCAGCTTGGGGTCCGGACCCCACACTGAAGCTTTCTTT	CASSLGSGPHTEAFF	15	TRBV5-1	-	TRBJ1-1	-
TGTGCCAGTAGTATCGGGCTAGCGGGGGAGAATGAGCAGTTCTTC	CASSIGLAGENEQFF	15	TRBV19	TRBD2	TRBJ2-1	-
TGTGCCAGCAGTACGACAGGGGGCAGTGATTCACCCCTCCACTTT	CASSTTGGSDSPLHF	15	TRBV5-8	TRBD1	TRBJ1-6	-
TGTGCCAGCAGCTTAGCCTTCTACGAGCAGTACTTC	CASSLAFYEQYF	12	TRBV5-5	-	TRBJ2-7	few
TGTGCCAGTAGTAGGGGACTAGCGGGGGTACTCCAAGAGACCCAGTACTTC	CASSRGLAGVLQETQYF	17	TRBV19	TRBD2	TRBJ2-5	few
TGCGCCAGCAGGATTGGGGTCGACACTGGAAACACCATATATTTT	CASRIGVDTGNTIYF	15	TRBV5-1	-	TRBJ1-3	once
TGTGCCAGCAGCCCCCGTGTGACAGGGATACTCTATGGCTACACCTTC	CASSPRVTGILYGYTF	16	TRBV9	TRBD1	TRBJ1-2	-
TGTGCCATCAGCGGCCAGTATAATGAAAAACTGTTTTTT	CAISGQYNEKLFF	13	TRBV10-3	-	TRBJ1-4	-
TGTGCCTGGAGTGTAATTTTCGGGAGCTACACCTTC	CAWSVIFGSYTF	12	TRBV30	-	TRBJ1-2	-
TGTGCCAGCGTCATGAGCGGGGGGCGCGATTCACCCCTCCACTTT	CASVMSGGRDSPLHF	15	TRBV28	-	TRBJ1-6	-
TGTGCCAGTAAAGAAAGCTTCACGCTGGGTAACTATGGCTACACCTTC	CASKESFTLGNYGYTF	16	TRBV19	-	TRBJ1-2	-
TGCGCCAGCAGCTTGGATGTAAACACTGAAGCTTTCTTT	CASSLDVNTEAFF	13	TRBV5-1	-	TRBJ1-1	-
TGTGCCAGCAGCAGACAGGGAATGGGTGGCTACACCTTC	CASSRQGMGGYTF	13	TRBV6-5	TRBD1	TRBJ1-2	-
TGCAGCGTCCGGACAGGGAGTGCGAACACTGAAGCTTTCTTT	CSVRTGSANTEAFF	14	TRBV29-1	TRBD1	TRBJ1-1	few
TGTGCCAGCAGCTCAGAGGGGCCTAGCGCCTACGAGCAGTACTTC	CASSSEGPSAYEQYF	15	TRBV7-9	-	TRBJ2-7	-
TGTGCCTGGAGTGGACAGGGGTGGTACGAGCAGTACTTC	CAWSGQGWYEQYF	13	TRBV30	TRBD1	TRBJ2-7	-
TGCGCCAGCAGAAGACTAGCGGGGGGGCGTGAGCAGTTCTTC	CASRRLAGGREQFF	14	TRBV5-1	TRBD2	TRBJ2-1	-
TGTGCCAGCAGCCAAAGGACTAGGCTTAAGGATGAGCAGTTCTTC	CASSQRTRLKDEQFF	15	TRBV5-6	TRBD2	TRBJ2-1	-
TGCGCCAGCAGCTTGGGGTCCACCCAAGAGACCCAGTACTTC	CASSLGSTQETQYF	14	TRBV5-1	-	TRBJ2-5	-
TGCGCCAGCAGCTTAGAAAACAGGAATAACGGCTACACCTTC	CASSLENRNNGYTF	14	TRBV5-1	-	TRBJ1-2	-
TGTGCCAGCAGAGGAACTAGAGAGCAGTTCTTC	CASRGTREQFF	11	TRBV6-1	-	TRBJ2-1	-
TGCGCCAGCAGCTCCCCCGACAGGGCTTCACCCCTCCACTTT	CASSSPDRASPLHF	14	TRBV5-1	TRBD1	TRBJ1-6	-
TGTGCCAGTTACAGGGAGGTTAATGAAAAACTGTTTTTT	CASYREVNEKLFF	13	TRBV2	-	TRBJ1-4	-
TGTGCCAGCTCGCCGGATAATCAGCCCCAGCATTTT	CASSPDNQPQHF	12	TRBV18	-	TRBJ1-5	-
TGTGCCAGCAGCAACCGGGACAGGGGGTCGGAGACCCAGTACTTC	CASSNRDRGSETQYF	15	TRBV7-6	TRBD1	TRBJ2-5	-
TGTGCCAGCAGTGAAGGGGGAGTTGGTGAAAAACTGTTTTTT	CASSEGGVGEKLFF	14	TRBV25-1	-	TRBJ1-4	-
TGCGCCAGCAGCTCCTTAGCGGGCGGCACAGATACGCAGTATTTT	CASSSLAGGTDTQYF	15	TRBV5-1	TRBD2	TRBJ2-3	few
TGCGCCAGCAGCTTGCGGGGTGAAGGCAATCAGCCCCAGCATTTT	CASSLRGEGNQPQHF	15	TRBV5-1	-	TRBJ1-5	once
TGTGCCAGCACCCGATCGGTGGGGCTCCCCTACAATGAGCAGTTCTTC	CASTRSVGLPYNEQFF	16	TRBV9	-	TRBJ2-1	once
TGTGCCAGCAGCTTGAATCTGGCGGATACGCAGTATTTT	CASSLNLADTQYF	13	TRBV11-1	-	TRBJ2-3	-
TGTGCTAGTGGTTTGGTACTTGTGGGCGGGGGCGAAAGGGCTTTCTTT	CASGLVLVGGGERAFF	16	TRBV12-5	-	TRBJ1-1	once
TGTGCCAGCAGTTCCGACGGAGAGCAAAACTATGGCTACACCTTC	CASSSDGEQNYGYTF	15	TRBV5-6	-	TRBJ1-2	-
TGTGCCAGCAGTTCAGTGACAGGCATAAAAGCTTTCTTT	CASSSVTGIKAFF	13	TRBV6-5	-	TRBJ1-1	-
TGTGCCAGCAGGCGACAGGGGAGAAGCTATGGCTACACCTTC	CASRRQGRSYGYTF	14	TRBV9	TRBD1	TRBJ1-2	-
TGTGCCAGCAGCTTAGGGGAGACAGATACGCAGTATTTT	CASSLGETDTQYF	13	TRBV7-9	-	TRBJ2-3	-
TGTGCCAGCAGCGTAGATAGAGTAGAGACCCAGTACTTC	CASSVDRVETQYF	13	TRBV9	-	TRBJ2-5	once